These 14 T cell receptor beta chains came from one sample sequenced in a study of sequential checkpoint blockade in melanoma. Sample treatment: randomized to nivolumab then ipilimumab (arm A) or the reverse (arm B). Only in-frame clones appear in the TCRdb table, and some are missing; sequencing was by immunoSEQ multiplex PCR. In the table there are 25,000 to 35,000 clones, around 80% of which are singletons. The specimen comprised CD8+ T cells sorted from blood (inferred from file names), sampled from a patient given nivolumab and ipilimumab in sequence. These receptors were obtained from a human donor with melanoma.

V usage is TRBV12-2 and J usage is TRBJ1-1. TRBV12-2 is marked as a pseudogene. The CDR3 extends over 16 amino acids. The CDR3 DNA reads as TGTGCAAGTCGCTCCTCCATAGTCGTCATGAACACTGAAGCTTTCTTT. This gives the protein CASRSSIVVMNTEAFF.

The rearrangement joins TRBV6-5 to TRBJ1-1; the match to TRBD1 covers 7 bases. Germline lookup yields CDR1 MNHEY and CDR2 SVGAGI. The J segment lost 7 bases and the V segment lost 2 bases, leaving 7 bases of the junction unmatched. This CDR3 spans 14 amino acids. The CDR3 DNA follows: TGTGCCAGCAGTTACCTACTGGGACAGAGTGAAGCTTTCTTT. Amino acid sequence: CASSYLLGQSEAFF.

The rearrangement links TRBV11-2 to TRBJ2-2; D is unclear. The length of the CDR3 is 16 residues. CDR1 and CDR2 (germline): SGHAT, FQNNGV. The V end lost 1 base, the J end lost 4 bases, and 13 bases lay between the germline ends. The CDR3 bases are TGTGCCAGCAGCTTAGGACCCACCCGGGTCACCGGGGAGCTGTTTTTT. Its translation is CASSLGPTRVTGELFF.

Worth noting for this clone: Other nucleotide sequences from this sample produce the same CDR3. The genes are TRBV27 and TRBJ2-7; weak D call: TRBD1 (5 bases). The CDR3 spans 16 residues. Germline CDR1 reads MNHEY; CDR2 reads SMNVEV (reference sequence). Trimming shortened V by 0 bases and J by 3 bases, and 15 bases separated the two germline ends. The CDR3 is CASSLSIGHRLYEQYF. CDR3 DNA sequence: TGTGCCAGCAGTTTATCGATAGGGCACAGGCTCTACGAGCAGTACTTC.

V and J are TRBV7-9 and TRBJ2-7; 8 bases map to TRBD2. There are 13 residues in the CDR3. The germline gives CDR1 SEHNR, CDR2 FQNEAQ (reference sequence). J lost 6 bases, V lost 3 bases, and 4 bases had no gene match. The CDR3 loop is CASSFSGTGEQYF. CDR3 bases: TGTGCCAGCAGCTTTAGCGGGACGGGCGAGCAGTACTTC. Combining the CDR3 with reference TRBV7-9 and TRBJ2-7 gives the whole variable domain DTGVSQNPRHKITKRGQNVTFRCDPISEHNRLYWYRQTLGQGPEFLTYFQNEAQLEKSRLLSDRFSAERPKGSFSTLEIQRTEQGDSAMYLCASSFSGTGEQYFGPGTRLTVT.

This rearrangement joins TRBV19 to TRBJ1-5; D gene unclear. V was trimmed by 3 bases and J by 5 bases, leaving 11 bases between them. The CDR3 has 14 residues. Per germline, CDR1 LNHDA and CDR2 SQIVND (reference sequence). CDR3 in amino acids: CASSIRSPDQPQHF. Written as DNA, the CDR3 is TGTGCCAGTAGTATCAGGTCCCCGGATCAGCCCCAGCATTTT.

As DNA, the CDR3 is TGTGCCAGCAAGGTACTAGCGAGCCACACAGATACGCAGTATTTT. Amino acids: CASKVLASHTDTQYF. This chain connects TRBV28 to TRBJ2-3, with 7 nucleotides matching TRBD2. The V gene end was trimmed by 7 bases and the J gene end by 2 bases; junction bases not matched to a gene: 9. Looked up from germline, CDR1 is MDHEN and CDR2 is SYDVKM. The CDR3 consists of 15 residues.

This clone was detected once. The V gene is TRBV6-6, the J gene TRBJ1-1; D gene ambiguous. The V gene lost 0 bases and the J gene lost 5 bases, with 7 bases spanning the gap. CDR1 and CDR2 (germline): MNHNY, SVGAGI (reference sequence). There are 13 residues in the CDR3. CDR3 sequence: CASSYSSSTEAFF. Here the CDR3 DNA reads TGTGCCAGCAGTTACTCGAGCTCGACTGAAGCTTTCTTT.

The J gene is TRBJ1-1, the V gene TRBV4-1; the match to TRBD1 covers 7 bases. CDR3 length: 15 amino acids. V was pared by 4 bases and J by 1 base, with 6 bases of the junction left unmatched. CDR1 MGHRA and CDR2 YSYEKL come from the germline V gene. CDR3 amino acids: CASSRPGTANTEAFF. The CDR3 DNA reads as TGCGCCAGCAGCCGTCCCGGGACAGCGAACACTGAAGCTTTCTTT.

This clone has just a few counts. V usage is TRBV27 and J usage is TRBJ2-7, with 8 nucleotides matching TRBD1. The CDR3 consists of 16 residues. Germline values: CDR1 MNHEY, CDR2 SMNVEV (reference sequence). Trimming removed 5 bases from V and 2 bases from J; junction bases left unmatched: 11. CDR3 loop: CASSTDRGSSAYEQYF. The CDR3, as DNA: TGTGCCAGCAGTACCGACAGGGGCTCTAGCGCCTACGAGCAGTACTTC.

The count of this clone is one. The genes are TRBV4-3 and TRBJ2-1, with 8 bases matching TRBD2. With V trimmed by 4 bases and J by 8 bases, 7 bases remained unmatched. The CDR3 is 14 amino acids. Germline V CDR1 and CDR2: LGHNA, YSLEER. This CDR3 is CASSLGLVVDEQFF. In DNA, the CDR3 is TGCGCCAGCAGCCTGGGACTAGTAGTCGATGAGCAGTTCTTC.

The rearrangement uses TRBV5-4 and TRBJ1-1, with 10 bases lining up with TRBD1. Trimming cost V 5 bases and J 2 bases; bases outside gene matches: 3. The CDR3 loop spans 14 amino acids. Germline V gene lookup returns CDR1 SGHNT and CDR2 YYREEE (reference sequence). CDR3 sequence (DNA): TGTGCCAGCAGAGGGGACAGGGGAAACACTGAAGCTTTCTTT. Encoded protein: CASRGDRGNTEAFF.

The J gene is TRBJ1-2, the V gene TRBV7-9, with 9 nucleotides matching TRBD1. The CDR3 contains 14 residues. Trimming at V came to 5 bases and at J to 6 bases, leaving 7 bases not matched to a gene. CDR1 is SEHNR and CDR2 is FQNEAQ in the germline V gene (reference sequence). CDR3: CASSATRDRDGYTF. In DNA, the CDR3 is TGTGCCAGCAGCGCGACCCGGGACAGGGATGGCTACACCTTC. Based on the CDR3 plus reference TRBV7-9 and TRBJ1-2, the full variable domain is DTGVSQNPRHKITKRGQNVTFRCDPISEHNRLYWYRQTLGQGPEFLTYFQNEAQLEKSRLLSDRFSAERPKGSFSTLEIQRTEQGDSAMYLCASSATRDRDGYTFGSGTRLTVV.

The V and J genes are TRBV11-3 and TRBJ1-6; D remains unclear. Germline V gene lookup returns CDR1 SGHNT and CDR2 YENEEA. Trimming pared 3 bases from V and 5 bases from J, leaving 8 bases between. CDR3 size: 14 residues. The CDR3 spells CASSLRGDNSPLHF. The CDR3 region has the DNA TGTGCCAGCAGCTTGCGCGGAGATAATTCACCCCTCCACTTT.